The sequence of this TCR beta chain was determined in a study of blood T cell repertoires in COVID-19. Study context: The samples span acute and convalescent COVID-19 from the United States, Italy and Spain. The analysed material was cDNA or gDNA that came from T cells, B-cell-depleted T cells, or PBMCs.

How the authors handled the data: Estimation of nucleated cell counts was performed using reference gene primer amplification. The data were produced by immunoSEQ multiplex PCR, yet TCRdb's version contains in-frame clones alone and is incomplete. V, J and clone size were drawn from that table, and D and trimming were deduced from the DNA. The sample includes over 80,000 clones, around 82% of them seen just once. V gave up 5 bases and J gave up 7 bases; unmatched junction bases: 8. Per the germline V gene, CDR1 is LGHDT and CDR2 is YNNKEL (reference sequence). The CDR3 runs to 16 residues. The TCR sequence derives from an older woman with acute or convalescent COVID-19. This chain uses TRBV3-1 (or the pseudogene TRBV3-2) with TRBJ2-1, with 13 bases aligning to TRBD2. The sample consisted of peripheral blood. In DNA, the CDR3 is TGTGCCAGCAGCTACGGACTAGCGGGAGTTGGGAATGAGCAGTTCTTC. This translates into CASSYGLAGVGNEQFF.